This T cell receptor (beta chain) appears in the sequencing data of a study of blood T cell repertoires in COVID-19. V was trimmed by 0 bases and J by 4 bases, leaving 9 bases between them. This CDR3 region has 13 residues. Germline lookup yields CDR1 GTSNPN and CDR2 SVGIG (reference sequence). Using immunoSEQ multiplex PCR, the repertoire was profiled, and TCRdb retains in-frame clones only, with some absent. This sample carries about 180,000 clones, 87% of them seen once, and the ten largest clones take under 15%. V usage is TRBV30 and J usage is TRBJ1-1; D is uncertain. The material sequenced was peripheral blood. The sequence came from a woman in her 70s with COVID-19, enrolled during active disease. CDR3 amino acids: CAWSVQLSTEAFF. For the CDR3, the DNA is TGTGCCTGGAGTGTACAGCTCAGCACTGAAGCTTTCTTT.